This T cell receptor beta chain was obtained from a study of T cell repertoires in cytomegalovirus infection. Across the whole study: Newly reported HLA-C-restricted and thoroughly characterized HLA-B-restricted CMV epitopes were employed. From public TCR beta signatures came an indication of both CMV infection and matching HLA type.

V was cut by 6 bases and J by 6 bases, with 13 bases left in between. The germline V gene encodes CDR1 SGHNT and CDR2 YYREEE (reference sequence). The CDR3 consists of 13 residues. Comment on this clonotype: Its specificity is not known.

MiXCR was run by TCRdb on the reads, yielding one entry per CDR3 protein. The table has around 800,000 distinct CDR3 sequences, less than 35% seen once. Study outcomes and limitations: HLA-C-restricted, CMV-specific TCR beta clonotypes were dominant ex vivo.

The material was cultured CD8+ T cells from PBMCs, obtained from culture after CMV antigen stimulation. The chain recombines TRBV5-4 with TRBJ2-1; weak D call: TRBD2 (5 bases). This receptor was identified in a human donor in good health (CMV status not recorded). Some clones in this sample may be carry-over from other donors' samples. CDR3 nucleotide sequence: TGTGCCAGCACCCCCGGGGTCGGCAATGAGCAGTTCTTC. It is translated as CASTPGVGNEQFF.